The present entry profiles one TCR beta chain with its context. These data are taken from a study of blood T cell repertoires in COVID-19. About the study: Spain, Italy and the United States supplied samples that represented acute and convalescent COVID-19.

Produced via immunoSEQ multiplex PCR; TCRdb's table is partial and in-frame only. This table has around 100,000 clones, 80% to 90% appearing once. All enrollees were roughly 18 to 90 years old and from 25 or so US areas. Membership in each cohort depended on participant-reported clinical history. What the recovered Cohort 3 donors had was two negative PCRs, clearance, or symptom resolution. The CDR3 is 15 amino acids. Germline CDR1 is SNHLY and CDR2 is FYNNEI. Trimming at V came to 6 bases and at J to 5 bases, leaving 9 bases not matched to a gene. The chain links TRBV2 to TRBJ2-5; 10 bases are a match to TRBD2. This receptor was taken from a woman in her forties or fifties who had recovered from COVID-19. Material for sequencing was PBMCs or T cells enriched from blood (not recorded which). The CDR3: CASSPLAGEGETQYF. CDR3 coding DNA: TGTGCCAGCAGCCCGCTAGCGGGAGAAGGCGAGACCCAGTACTTC.